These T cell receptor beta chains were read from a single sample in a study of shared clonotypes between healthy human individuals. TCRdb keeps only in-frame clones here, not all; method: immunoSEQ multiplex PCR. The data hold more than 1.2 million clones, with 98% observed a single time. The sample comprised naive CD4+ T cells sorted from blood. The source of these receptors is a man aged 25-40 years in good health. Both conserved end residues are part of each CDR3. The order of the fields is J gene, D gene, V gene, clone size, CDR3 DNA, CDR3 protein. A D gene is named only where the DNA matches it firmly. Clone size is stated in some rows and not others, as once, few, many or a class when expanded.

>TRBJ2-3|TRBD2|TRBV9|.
TGTGCCAGCAGCGTAGAGGGACTAGCGGGAGATACGCAGTATTTT
CASSVEGLAGDTQYF
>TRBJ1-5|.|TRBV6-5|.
TGTGCCAGCAGTTACGAGAGTAGCAATCAGCCCCAGCATTTT
CASSYESSNQPQHF
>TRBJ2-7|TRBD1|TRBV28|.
TGTGCCAGCAGTCCGGGGACAGGGTTTTACGAGCAGTACTTC
CASSPGTGFYEQYF
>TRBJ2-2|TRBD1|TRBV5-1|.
TGCGCCAGCAACAGGGGCACCGGGGAGCTGTTTTTT
CASNRGTGELFF
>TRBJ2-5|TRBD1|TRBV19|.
TGTGCCAGTAGTAGGGACAGGGGTGGGCAAGAGACCCAGTACTTC
CASSRDRGGQETQYF
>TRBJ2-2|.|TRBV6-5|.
TGTGCCAGCAGTTACTCGGTCTCTTCCGGGGAGCTGTTTTTT
CASSYSVSSGELFF
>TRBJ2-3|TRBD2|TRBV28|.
TGTGCCAGCAATGTGGGAGGGCCGAGCCTTACGCAGTATTTT
CASNVGGPSLTQYF
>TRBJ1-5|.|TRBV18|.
TGTGCCAGCTCACCCCAAACCAATCAGCCCCAGCATTTT
CASSPQTNQPQHF
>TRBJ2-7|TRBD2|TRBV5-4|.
TGTGCCAGCAGCTTGGAGGTAGCGGGCTACGAGCAGTACTTC
CASSLEVAGYEQYF
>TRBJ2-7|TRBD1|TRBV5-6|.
TGTGCCAGCAGCTACGGACAGGGCGCGACCTCCTACGAGCAGTACTTC
CASSYGQGATSYEQYF
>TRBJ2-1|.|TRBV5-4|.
TGTGCCAGCAGCTTTTTAAGAGGAGGGAGCATATCCTACAATGAGCAGTTCTTC
CASSFLRGGSISYNEQFF
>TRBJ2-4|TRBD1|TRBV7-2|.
TGTGCCAGCAGCTTATTCGGGACAGGGGGCTTAGACAAAAACATTCAGTACTTC
CASSLFGTGGLDKNIQYF
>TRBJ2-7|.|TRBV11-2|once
TGTGCCAGCAGCTTGTCAATAGACTACGAGCAGTACTTC
CASSLSIDYEQYF
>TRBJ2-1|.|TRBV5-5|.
TGTGCCAGCAGCTCGGTCGGGGCCTTAAATGAGCAGTTCTTC
CASSSVGALNEQFF
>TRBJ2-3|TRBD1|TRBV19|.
TGTGCCAGTAGTCGGATTGACAGGGGAAACACAGATACGCAGTATTTT
CASSRIDRGNTDTQYF
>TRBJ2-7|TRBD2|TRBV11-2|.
TGTGCCAGCAGCTTAGGACTAGCGGACTACGAGCAGTACTTC
CASSLGLADYEQYF
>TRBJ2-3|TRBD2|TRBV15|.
TGTGCCACCAGCAGATCCGCCGGTCTAGCGGGAGGCCTAAGCACAGATACGCAGTATTTT
CATSRSAGLAGGLSTDTQYF
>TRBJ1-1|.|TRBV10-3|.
TGTGCCATCAGTGAGTCGGGGGGGGCTGAAGCTTTCTTT
CAISESGGAEAFF
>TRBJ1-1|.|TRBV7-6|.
TGTGCCAGCAGCTTAGGTCCGGGGTACACTGAAGCTTTCTTT
CASSLGPGYTEAFF
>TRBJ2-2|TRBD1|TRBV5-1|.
TGCGCCAGCAGCTTGGGACAGGGGGCGCCCACCGGGGAGCTGTTTTTT
CASSLGQGAPTGELFF
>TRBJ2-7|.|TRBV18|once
TGTGCCAGCTCACTAGACAGCTACGAGCAGTACTTC
CASSLDSYEQYF
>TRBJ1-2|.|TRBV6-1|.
TGTGCCAGCAGTCAATACAGGGTTACCCACACCTTC
CASSQYRVTHTF
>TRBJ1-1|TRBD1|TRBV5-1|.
TGCGCCAGCAAAAACAGGGGGGAGAACACTGAAGCTTTCTTT
CASKNRGENTEAFF
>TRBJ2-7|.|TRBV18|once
TGTGCCAGCTCGGTGGGGTTTTCCTACGAGCAGTACTTC
CASSVGFSYEQYF
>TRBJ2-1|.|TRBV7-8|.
TGTGCCAGCAGGGCCGAGGCCTACAATGAGCAGTTCTTC
CASRAEAYNEQFF
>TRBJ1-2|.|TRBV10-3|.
TGTGCCATCAGTGAACGGGGGAACTATGGCTACACCTTC
CAISERGNYGYTF
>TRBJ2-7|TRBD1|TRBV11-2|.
TGTGCCAGCAGCCCTGTCAGGGGGCTGTCGACCTACGAGCAGTACTTC
CASSPVRGLSTYEQYF
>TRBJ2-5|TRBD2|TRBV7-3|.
TGTGCCAGCAGCTTAACTAGCGGGCAAGAGACCCAGTACTTC
CASSLTSGQETQYF
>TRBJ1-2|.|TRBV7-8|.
TGTGCCAGCAGCTCCAGACTGCAAACCCTCTATGGCTACACCTTC
CASSSRLQTLYGYTF
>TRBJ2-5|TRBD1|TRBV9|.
TGTGCCAGCAGCCCACACCTAGGACAGGGGCCGCCACAGTACTTC
CASSPHLGQGPPQYF
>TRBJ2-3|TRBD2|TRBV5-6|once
TGTGCCAGCAGTTTAAAGCGGGAGGGCCTCTCGGGCACAGATACGCAGTATTTT
CASSLKREGLSGTDTQYF
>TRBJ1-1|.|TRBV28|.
TGTGCCAGCACCTCTTCAGGGTTTTTGGCTTTCTTT
CASTSSGFLAFF
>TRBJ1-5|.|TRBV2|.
TGTGCCAGCAGGGGAACGGGCAATCAGCCCCAGCATTTT
CASRGTGNQPQHF
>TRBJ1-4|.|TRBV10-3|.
TGTGCCATCAGTGAGTTTGGGCTCGGGACTAATGAAAAACTGTTTTTT
CAISEFGLGTNEKLFF
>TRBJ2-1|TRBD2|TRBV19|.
TGTGCCAGTAGTACCCGAGGTAGCGGGCTCCCCTCAATCTACAATGAGCAGTTCTTC
CASSTRGSGLPSIYNEQFF
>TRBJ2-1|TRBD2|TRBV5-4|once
TGTGCCAGCAGCGCAAGCGGGAGGGCAACCTACAATGAGCAGTTCTTC
CASSASGRATYNEQFF
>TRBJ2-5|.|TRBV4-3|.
TGCGCCAGCAGCCAAGATTGGGGGCGCAGGCCAAGGGAGACCCAGTACTTC
CASSQDWGRRPRETQYF
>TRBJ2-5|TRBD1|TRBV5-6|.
TGTGCCAGCAGCTTGGGTTACAGGGGAGAGACCCAGTACTTC
CASSLGYRGETQYF
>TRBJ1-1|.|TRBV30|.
TGTGCCTGGAGCCTACGCGGTGCCACTGAAGCTTTCTTT
CAWSLRGATEAFF
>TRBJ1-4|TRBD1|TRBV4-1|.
TGCGCCAGCAGCGGGGAACACGGGACAGGCGAAAAACTGTTTTTT
CASSGEHGTGEKLFF